Listed below are T cell receptor beta chains from one sample, sequenced in a study of memory CD4+ T cells and cytomegalovirus serostatus. Method: immunoSEQ multiplex PCR; TCRdb's copy keeps in-frame clones and lacks some. In the table there are 30,000 to 50,000 clones, over 65% of which are singletons. The specimen sequenced was memory CD4+ T cells from blood. The receptor set was obtained from an adult in good health and CMV-seronegative. Each CDR3 is given with its conserved first and last residue. Each record gives: CDR3 protein, CDR3 DNA, J gene, clone size, V gene, D gene. The D gene is left open where the match is weak. A row's size may be missing; if present it is once, few, many or a size class.

CASGLPATGITGELFF TGTGCTAGTGGTTTGCCAGCGACAGGGATCACCGGGGAGCTGTTTTTT TRBJ2-2 - TRBV12-5 TRBD1
CASSRDGGGRADTQYF TGCGCCAGCAGTAGGGACGGCGGGGGGCGCGCAGATACGCAGTATTTT TRBJ2-3 - TRBV5-1 TRBD2
CASSLQGRIDEQFF TGCGCCAGCAGCTTACAGGGGCGCATCGATGAGCAGTTCTTC TRBJ2-1 - TRBV5-1 TRBD1
CASSSSGVSGKLFF TGTGCCAGCAGTTCCTCGGGAGTGAGCGGAAAACTGTTTTTT TRBJ1-4 - TRBV6-1 -
CASSTRTGGTYEQFF TGTGCCAGCAGCACCCGGACAGGGGGAACATATGAGCAGTTCTTC TRBJ2-1 - TRBV7-9 TRBD1
CASSLTGTGGNTIYF TGTGCCAGTAGTCTCACCGGGACAGGTGGAAACACCATATATTTT TRBJ1-3 - TRBV19 TRBD1
CASSLTDRHYGYTF TGTGCCAGCAGCTTGACAGACCGCCACTATGGCTACACCTTC TRBJ1-2 - TRBV5-6 -
CASGLGTGGNEQFF TGTGCTAGTGGTTTAGGGACAGGGGGCAATGAGCAGTTCTTC TRBJ2-1 - TRBV12-5 TRBD1
CASSSLHRDTGELFF TGTGCCAGCAGCAGTCTTCACAGGGACACCGGGGAGCTGTTTTTT TRBJ2-2 - TRBV9 -
CASSELRPDLGELFF TGTGCCAGCAGTGAATTGAGGCCGGACCTCGGGGAGCTGTTTTTT TRBJ2-2 - TRBV2 -
CASSLDETGENIQYF TGTGCCAGCAGCTTAGATGAGACAGGGGAGAACATTCAGTACTTC TRBJ2-4 - TRBV7-8 TRBD1
CASSYGIDYGYTF TGTGCCAGCAGTTACGGGATAGATTATGGCTACACCTTC TRBJ1-2 - TRBV6-5 -
CASSVDSWAWGYTF TGTGCCAGCAGCGTAGATAGCTGGGCTTGGGGCTACACCTTC TRBJ1-2 - TRBV9 -
CASSPSQRQETQYF TGTGCCAGCAGCCCCTCCCAGCGCCAAGAGACCCAGTACTTC TRBJ2-5 once TRBV9 -
CASSPGTSGRQFF TGTGCCAGCAGCCCCGGGACTAGTGGACGGCAGTTCTTC TRBJ2-1 once TRBV7-3 TRBD2
CASSYSGTEQYF TGTGCCAGCAGTTACTCGGGGACAGAGCAGTACTTC TRBJ2-7 - TRBV6-5 -
CASSDRTDQPQHF TGTGCCAGCAGCGACAGGACTGATCAGCCCCAGCATTTT TRBJ1-5 - TRBV6-1 -
CASSEARGGQETQYF TGCGCCAGCAGCGAAGCACGGGGGGGCCAAGAGACCCAGTACTTC TRBJ2-5 once TRBV5-1 TRBD2
CASSGFISTDTQYF TGTGCCAGCAGTGGGTTTATAAGCACAGATACGCAGTATTTT TRBJ2-3 - TRBV25-1 -
CASSPRQGAAGNTIYF TGTGCCAGTTCTCCCAGACAGGGCGCTGCCGGAAACACCATATATTTT TRBJ1-3 - TRBV9 TRBD1
CAISDRGSTEAFF TGTGCCATCAGCGACAGGGGTTCGACTGAAGCTTTCTTT TRBJ1-1 - TRBV10-3 TRBD1
CASSQELAGGLSVYNEQFF TGTGCCAGCAGCCAAGAACTAGCGGGGGGATTATCAGTATACAATGAGCAGTTCTTC TRBJ2-1 - TRBV4-2 TRBD2
CASSEGARNQPQHF TGTGCCAGCAGTGAAGGGGCCCGCAATCAGCCCCAGCATTTT TRBJ1-5 few TRBV2 -
CAWSARETIYF TGTGCCTGGAGTGCCCGAGAAACCATATATTTT TRBJ1-3 - TRBV30 -
CASSLTGGHGYTF TGTGCCAGCAGCTTGACGGGGGGCCATGGCTACACCTTC TRBJ1-2 - TRBV5-6 -
CASSYLGDSYNEQFF TGTGCCAGCAGCTATCTTGGGGACTCCTACAATGAGCAGTTCTTC TRBJ2-1 - TRBV6-6 -
CASSPTQGAAVGTEAFF TGTGCCAGCTCACCCACCCAGGGGGCGGCAGTAGGAACTGAAGCTTTCTTT TRBJ1-1 - TRBV18 TRBD1
CSASYNEQFF TGCAGTGCTTCCTACAATGAGCAGTTCTTC TRBJ2-1 once TRBV20-1 -
CASSYSRGGGYTF TGTGCCAGCAGTTACTCCAGGGGAGGTGGCTACACCTTC TRBJ1-2 - TRBV6-5 -
CASSGGGDTQYF TGTGCCAGCTCTGGGGGTGGAGATACGCAGTATTTT TRBJ2-3 - TRBV6-1 -
CASTRPGDDSPLHF TGTGCCAGTACCAGGCCCGGGGACGATTCACCCCTCCACTTT TRBJ1-6 - TRBV19 -
CASSRGQASYNSPLHF TGTGCCAGCAGCCGTGGACAGGCCTCCTATAATTCACCCCTCCACTTT TRBJ1-6 - TRBV5-6 TRBD1